The next 26 T cell receptor beta chains were all read from a single sample in a study of blood T cells in healthy people across ages. With a J-beta primer mix and a sample-barcoded 5' primer, a second PCR ran about 6 to 11 cycles. A single record per CDR3 protein comes from TCRdb applying MiXCR to the 5' RACE reads. The data contain hundreds of thousands of distinct CDR3 sequences, about 50% of them singletons. Source material: blood. These receptors originate from a woman of 80 years or more in good health.

About this clonotype: This may be a read error: a much more frequent sequence differs by one nucleotide. The genes are TRBV28 and TRBJ2-1, with D unresolved. Germline V gives CDR1 MDHEN, CDR2 SYDVKM. There are 14 residues in the CDR3. The CDR3 is CATMTTLLYKEQFF. In DNA, the CDR3 is TGTGCCACTATGACGACCCTCCTCTACAAGGAGCAGTTCTTC.

This clonotype was observed once. This sequence joins TRBV29-1 and TRBJ2-1; tentative D call: TRBD1 (6 bases). Looked up from germline, CDR1 is SQVTM and CDR2 is ANQGSEA. Trimming stripped 6 bases from V and 4 bases from J, with 13 bases between. This CDR3 is 13 amino acids long. This CDR3 reads CSVGDKSYNEQFF. The CDR3 DNA follows: TGCAGCGTGGGGGACAAATCTTACAATGAGCAGTTCTTC.

J is TRBJ2-7 and V is TRBV5-4; 7 bases are shared with TRBD2. The V and J ends lost 3 bases and 2 bases, in that order; junction bases with no gene match: 8. Germline CDR1 reads SGHNT; CDR2 reads YYREEE (reference sequence). CDR3 length: 15 residues. The CDR3 protein is CASSSGTKKTYEQYF. CDR3 sequence (DNA): TGTGCCAGCAGCTCTGGGACTAAGAAAACCTACGAGCAGTACTTC.

As regards this clonotype: A much larger clone differs from this one at a single base, so this may be a read error. The rearrangement links TRBV27 to TRBJ2-7, with 7 bases aligning to TRBD2. This CDR3 has 16 amino acids. The germline V gene has CDR1 MNHEY and CDR2 SMNVEV (reference sequence). With V trimmed by 3 bases and J by 7 bases, 15 bases remained unmatched. The DNA for the CDR3 is TGTGCCAGCAGTTTTCTTGGACTAGGAACGGGGAATGAGCAGTACTTC. Translation: CASSFLGLGTGNEQYF.

This clonotype was seen at least ten times. The J gene is TRBJ2-3, the V gene TRBV5-5; 7 nucleotides align to TRBD2. Germline-derived CDR1 and CDR2 are SGHKS and YYEKEE (reference sequence). The CDR3 totals 14 residues. Unmatched junction bases numbered 7, after V lost 3 bases and J lost 6 bases. The DNA for the CDR3 is TGTGCCAGCAGCTCCAGGACTAGTGGCGATACGCAGTATTTT. This sequence encodes CASSSRTSGDTQYF.

At least ten counts were recorded for this clonotype. The J gene is TRBJ1-4, the V gene TRBV6-6, with D perhaps matching TRBD1 (6 bases). Per germline, CDR1 MNHNY and CDR2 SVGAGI (reference sequence). The ends were cut back, 5 bases at V and 8 bases at J, with 15 bases in the middle. The CDR3 is made up of 14 amino acids. Here the CDR3 reads CASSPLGGGEKLFF. For the CDR3, the DNA is TGTGCCAGCAGTCCCCTCGGGGGCGGAGAAAAACTGTTTTTT.

This chain links TRBV6-4 with TRBJ2-1; 9 positions match TRBD2. The junction had 9 bases not matched to a gene; V was cut back by 0 bases and J by 9 bases. CDR1 MRHNA and CDR2 SNTAGT come from the germline V gene. This CDR3 spans 16 amino acids. CDR3 nucleotides: TGTGCCAGCAGTGACTCGCCCAGCGGGGGGTCCGGTGAGCAGTTCTTC. Protein sequence: CASSDSPSGGSGEQFF.

The chain carries TRBV18 and TRBJ2-7; D is tentatively TRBD1 or TRBD2 (6 bases each). Judging by the DNA end, TRBJ2-4 fits better; the J call may be wrong. CDR3 length: 15 amino acids. Germline loops: CDR1 KGHSH, CDR2 LQKENI. CDR3 amino acids: CASSRRRLEGDIQYF. The DNA for the CDR3 is TGTGCCAGCTCAAGAAGGAGGCTGGAGGGGGACATTCAGTACTTC.

Turning to this clonotype: This clone may be a read error of a much larger clone one base away. The chain is built from TRBV2 and TRBJ2-5, with TRBD1 identical over 9 bases. Germline CDR1 reads SNHLY; CDR2 reads FYNNEI. The CDR3 consists of 15 residues. The V and J ends lost 6 bases and 4 bases, in that order; junction bases with no gene match: 9. DNA for the CDR3: TGTGCCAGCAGGGAAACCGGGACAGGGACAGAGACCCAGTACTTC. This sequence encodes CASRETGTGTETQYF.

This clonotype was detected ten times or more. The chain carries TRBV20-1 and TRBJ2-1; 8 nucleotides agree with TRBD2. There are 15 residues in the CDR3. V lost 5 bases and J lost 4; bases outside the gene matches: 10. Germline CDR1 DFQATT, CDR2 SNEGSKA (reference sequence). The CDR3 DNA sequence: TGCAGTGCTTTTCAAAGCGGGAGAACGTACAATGAGCAGTTCTTC. Translating it yields CSAFQSGRTYNEQFF.

CDR3 amino acids: CASSPFSSGRASYNEQFF. DNA of the CDR3: TGTGCCAGCAGTCCCTTCTCTAGCGGGAGGGCCTCCTACAATGAGCAGTTCTTC. The V gene is TRBV27, the J gene TRBJ2-1; 12 bases align to TRBD2. CDR3 size: 18 residues. CDR1 is MNHEY, CDR2 SMNVEV, per germline (reference sequence). V lost 5 bases and J lost 0; bases outside the gene matches: 8.

In this sample, this clonotype turned up once. A much larger clone lies a single base off, so this may be a read error. This chain connects TRBV18 to TRBJ1-2; D unclear. The V end was cut by 3 bases, the J end by 1 base, with 12 bases between. Germline assignment: CDR1 KGHSH and CDR2 LQKENI. The CDR3 is made up of 15 amino acids. The CDR3 region is CASSPGIRDNYGYTF. In DNA, the CDR3 is TGTGCCAGCTCACCCGGGATAAGGGATAACTATGGCTACACCTTC.

To note about this clonotype: A much larger clone is a single base away; this may be a read error. The chain is built from TRBV5-1 and TRBJ2-5; D uncertain. The ends were cut back, 3 bases at V and 2 bases at J, with 14 bases in the middle. Germline CDR1 reads SGHRS; CDR2 reads YFSETQ. The CDR3 is 15 amino acids. The DNA for the CDR3 is TGCGCCAGCAGCTGGAGACTTCAAAGACAAGAGACCCAGTACTTC. Translating gives CASSWRLQRQETQYF.

This clonotype has only a few counts. The chain combines TRBV7-9 with TRBJ1-5, with D maybe TRBD1 (6 bases). This CDR3 is 18 amino acids long. Germline CDR1 is SEHNR and CDR2 is FQNEAQ (reference sequence). V was trimmed by 5 bases and J by 1 base, leaving 21 bases between them. The CDR3, as DNA: TGTGCCAGCAGCCAGAGTAAGGGGACACATGGGAGCAATCAGCCCCAGCATTTT. Translated, it gives CASSQSKGTHGSNQPQHF.

At least ten counts were recorded for this clonotype. The chain is built from TRBV14 and TRBJ2-1, with 8 bases aligning to TRBD1. Germline assignment: CDR1 SGHDN and CDR2 FVKESK. The V and J ends lost 3 bases and 8 bases, in that order; junction bases with no gene match: 9. This CDR3 spans 15 amino acids. The DNA of the CDR3 is TGTGCCAGCAGCCAGATCGGACAGGGACGGTATGAGCAGTTCTTC. Residues: CASSQIGQGRYEQFF.

This sequence joins TRBV11-2 and TRBJ1-1; unclear D gene. The V gene lost 2 bases and the J gene lost 5 bases, with 9 bases spanning the gap. CDR1 and CDR2 (germline): SGHAT, FQNNGV. The CDR3 spans 13 residues. In DNA form, the CDR3 reads TGTGCCAGCAGCTTAAAAGGAGAGACTGAAGCTTTCTTT. Amino acid sequence: CASSLKGETEAFF.

This clonotype came up once. A much larger clone lies a single base off, so this may be a read error. The chain joins TRBV7-9 to TRBJ2-7, with D perhaps being TRBD1 or TRBD2 (6 bases each). The V gene's germline CDR1 is SEHNR and CDR2 FQNEAQ (reference sequence). The CDR3 sequence is 14 residues long. CDR3 residues: CASSFGGRGYGQYF. The CDR3 DNA reads TGTGCCAGCAGCTTCGGGGGCCGAGGCTACGGGCAGTACTTC.

This clonotype was recorded at least ten times. The V gene is TRBV5-1, the J gene TRBJ2-3; D not resolved. Trimming removed 4 bases from V and 3 bases from J, with 9 bases in between. The germline gives CDR1 SGHRS, CDR2 YFSETQ. The CDR3 contains 13 residues. CDR3 sequence reads: CASSVMGTDTQYF. Here the CDR3 DNA reads TGCGCCAGCAGCGTGATGGGGACAGATACGCAGTATTTT. The complete variable domain, with remaining parts taken from reference TRBV5-1 and TRBJ2-3, reads KAGVTQTPRYLIKTRGQQVTLSCSPISGHRSVSWYQQTPGQGLQFLFEYFSETQRNKGNFPGRFSGRQFSNSRSEMNVSTLELGDSALYLCASSVMGTDTQYFGPGTRLTVL.

The rearrangement joins TRBV20-1 to TRBJ2-7, with 8 bases aligning to TRBD2. Trimming took 7 bases from V and 3 from J; bases not matched to a gene: 8. The V gene's germline CDR1 is DFQATT and CDR2 SNEGSKA (reference sequence). This CDR3 spans 13 amino acids. The DNA for the CDR3 is TGCAGTGGTGCTAGCGGGCTAAACTACGAGCAGTACTTC. It translates to CSGASGLNYEQYF.

This clonotype was counted many times. Here the CDR3 reads CASSLGTYNEQFF. As DNA, the CDR3 is TGCGCCAGCAGCCTCGGGACCTACAATGAGCAGTTCTTC. The chain uses TRBV5-1 and TRBJ2-1, with D perhaps matching TRBD2 (5 bases). In germline, CDR1 is SGHRS, CDR2 YFSETQ. The CDR3 runs to 13 residues. V was clipped by 4 bases and J by 2 bases, with 7 bases between them.

This clonotype occurred many times. V usage is TRBV20-1 and J usage is TRBJ2-7; maybe TRBD2 (8 bases). The CDR3 loop spans 14 amino acids. Looked up from germline, CDR1 is DFQATT and CDR2 is SNEGSKA (reference sequence). V lost 3 bases to trimming and J lost 8 bases, with 20 bases between them. Here the CDR3 reads CSASQPGTRGQQYF. As DNA, the CDR3 is TGCAGTGCTAGCCAACCGGGGACTAGGGGGCAGCAGTACTTC.

V usage is TRBV14 and J usage is TRBJ2-2; TRBD2 is a possible D gene (6 bases). The CDR3 has 17 amino acids. Germline CDR1 SGHDN, CDR2 FVKESK. The V gene lost 4 bases and the J gene lost 0 bases, with 15 bases spanning the gap. CDR3 in amino acids: CASSRTSREANTGELFF. The CDR3 DNA is TGTGCCAGCAGCCGAACCAGCAGGGAGGCGAACACCGGGGAGCTGTTTTTT.

This clonotype showed up many times. The V and J genes are TRBV29-1 and TRBJ2-1; the match to TRBD2 covers 8 bases. Looked up from germline, CDR1 is SQVTM and CDR2 is ANQGSEA. CDR3 length: 17 amino acids. V gave up 6 bases and J gave up 7 bases; unmatched junction bases: 20. CDR3 DNA sequence: TGCAGCGTCGTCCCACGGGGTTCAGCAAGCGGGAGTAATGAGCAGTTCTTC. Amino acid sequence: CSVVPRGSASGSNEQFF.

The chain employs TRBV7-2 and TRBJ1-2; the D gene is possibly TRBD1 (6 bases). CDR3 length: 16 residues. The V end lost 5 bases, the J end lost 4 bases, and 20 bases lay between the germline ends. Per the germline V gene, CDR1 is SGHTA and CDR2 is FQGNSA. The CDR3 DNA follows: TGTGCCAGCAGCGCCCCAGGGAGGGGGATGGGCTATGGCTACACCTTC. Protein sequence: CASSAPGRGMGYGYTF.

Comments on this clonotype: A much larger clone differs by one base, so this may be a read error. V is TRBV29-1 and J is TRBJ2-1; D tentatively reads TRBD1 or TRBD2 (5 bases each). CDR1 SQVTM and CDR2 ANQGSEA come from the germline V gene. The CDR3 is 15 residues long. V was pared by 5 bases and J by 4 bases, with 18 bases between. The CDR3 loop reads CSVKGRVALYNEQFF. As DNA, the CDR3 is TGCAGCGTTAAGGGACGGGTGGCTCTATACAATGAGCAGTTCTTC.

Many counts were recorded for this clonotype. The V and J genes are TRBV5-1 and TRBJ1-2; D gene unclear. The ends were cut back, 4 bases at V and 4 bases at J, with 14 bases in the middle. Per germline, CDR1 SGHRS and CDR2 YFSETQ. This CDR3 is 14 amino acids long. The CDR3 DNA follows: TGCGCCAGCAGCCCGGGTCACCTAGGCTATGGCTACACCTTC. It translates to CASSPGHLGYGYTF.